This record covers a single TCR beta chain. The antigen is unknown. The sample is drawn from a study of cytomegalovirus exposure and HLA in healthy donors. Across the study: The Caucasian-associated ancestry cluster held roughly 78% of under 450 genotyped donors. Study-level findings and limits: In a later analysis, at a false discovery rate of 0.05, over 15,000 TCR beta sequences matched HLA alleles. Across donors, presence/absence analyses took sequencing depth to be roughly uniform. Most TCR sequences proved rare, with some public TCRs found in many donors.

The CDR3 contains 13 residues. Trimming shortened V by 6 bases and J by 5 bases, and 13 bases separated the two germline ends. CDR1 and CDR2 (germline): KGHSH, LQKENI. Primers: 60 Vbeta forward and 13 Jbeta reverse. Sequencing was performed with immunoSEQ multiplex PCR; in TCRdb, only in-frame clones are kept and a portion is missing. The sample has 50,000 to 70,000 clones; the top ten hold around 3.6%. This receptor was identified in a woman aged 18-30 years in good health and CMV-seronegative. The sample taken for sequencing was PBMCs. The chain is built from TRBV18 and TRBJ1-1; possible D gene TRBD1, 5 bases. CDR3: CASSSEGVTEAFF. DNA for the CDR3: TGTGCCAGCTCCTCGGAAGGGGTAACTGAAGCTTTCTTT.